This entry lists 23 T cell receptor beta chains sequenced from one sample in a study of brain T cells in children with intractable seizures (dated by TCRdb to about 2021). According to the study, the label for this sample's time point signals: resected brain tissue, or blood drawn just prior to surgery. The method was the immunoSEQ multiplex PCR assay. TCRdb re-hosts the immuneACCESS table, in-frame sequences only. Its copies lack some clones; in the studies checked, an unresolved V gene accounts for under half of them, and the cause for the rest is not known. In this sample the table shows about 80,000 clones, roughly 89% of which occur a single time. The ten largest clones represent around 22% of the sample. The sample was peripheral blood, taken at surgery. These TCRs come from a girl under 10 years old with Rasmussen encephalitis and intractable seizures.

V and J are TRBV5-6 and TRBJ1-4, with no clear D. V lost 4 bases and J 4 bases, leaving 2 bases between the germline ends. Germline CDR1 and CDR2: SGHDT and YYEEEE. CDR3 size: 11 residues. As DNA, the CDR3 is TGTGCCAGCAGCGTTAATGAAAAACTGTTTTTT. Residues: CASSVNEKLFF.

The chain has TRBV6-1 and TRBJ2-3, with D perhaps being TRBD1 or TRBD2 (5 bases each). The CDR3 extends over 16 amino acids. From germline, CDR1 is MNHNS and CDR2 SASEGT. The V gene lost 1 base and the J gene lost 1 base, with 12 bases spanning the gap. The CDR3 nucleotides are TGTGCCAGCAGTGAAGTGAGGGGAATAGGCACAGATACGCAGTATTTT. Amino acids: CASSEVRGIGTDTQYF.

The chain joins TRBV2 to TRBJ2-2; tentatively, D is TRBD1 (6 bases). This CDR3 region has 14 residues. The germline V gene encodes CDR1 SNHLY and CDR2 FYNNEI. Trimming removed 3 bases at V and 3 bases at J, with 8 bases between. CDR3 coding DNA: TGTGCCAGCAGTGACCAGGGGCACACCGGGGAGCTGTTTTTT. Translated, it gives CASSDQGHTGELFF.

The rearrangement links TRBV7-2 to TRBJ2-7; D possibly matches TRBD1 or TRBD2 (6 bases each). The CDR3 length is 14 residues. V lost 7 bases to trimming and J lost 4 bases, with 17 bases between them. Germline lookup yields CDR1 SGHTA and CDR2 FQGNSA. The CDR3 nucleotides read TGTGCCAGCACCCTACAGGGAGGCCGGTACGAGCAGTACTTC. Protein sequence: CASTLQGGRYEQYF.

This sequence joins TRBV2 and TRBJ2-7; the match to TRBD1 covers 9 bases. The CDR3 consists of 13 residues. CDR1 SNHLY and CDR2 FYNNEI come from the germline V gene. V shed 6 bases, J shed 7 bases, and the junction held 7 bases outside the gene matches. DNA for the CDR3: TGTGCCAGCAGGCCCGGGACAGGGTTGGAGCAGTACTTC. It yields the protein CASRPGTGLEQYF. Complete variable domain (other parts from reference TRBV2 and TRBJ2-7): EPEVTQTPSHQVTQMGQEVILRCVPISNHLYFYWYRQILGQKVEFLVSFYNNEISEKSEIFDDQFSVERPDGSNFTLKIRSTKLEDSAMYFCASRPGTGLEQYFGPGTRLTVT.

The chain uses TRBV7-9 and TRBJ1-5, with a tentative D call TRBD1 (5 bases). Germline V gene data show CDR1 as SEHNR and CDR2 as FQNEAQ (reference sequence). The CDR3 runs to 15 residues. The V end was cut by 5 bases, the J end by 8 bases, with 19 bases between. The CDR3 DNA is TGTGCCAGCAGCGTCGGGACCCTGGGGAAAGAGCCCCAGCATTTT. Translating gives CASSVGTLGKEPQHF.

The rearrangement uses TRBV5-1 and TRBJ1-6, with 8 bases lining up with TRBD1. V gave up 4 bases and J gave up 7 bases; unmatched junction bases: 13. The CDR3 is 17 residues long. The germline V gene has CDR1 SGHRS and CDR2 YFSETQ. In DNA form, the CDR3 reads TGCGCCAGCAGCCCTGGTACAGGGGGATATTACAATTCACCCCTCCACTTT. Amino acids: CASSPGTGGYYNSPLHF.

The gene calls are TRBV12-5 and TRBJ2-2; D unresolved. This CDR3 has 11 residues. The V end lost 6 bases, the J end lost 7 bases, and 6 bases lay between the germline ends. Germline assignment: CDR1 LGHNT and CDR2 FRNRAP. CDR3 protein: CASGRNGELFF. The DNA for the CDR3 is TGTGCTAGTGGACGGAACGGGGAGCTGTTTTTT.

The chain joins TRBV10-1 to TRBJ1-3; 7 nucleotides line up with TRBD1. The germline CDR1 and CDR2 sequences are WNHNN and SYGVQD (reference sequence). The V segment lost 2 bases and the J segment 2 bases; nucleotides outside the gene matches: 3. The CDR3 is made up of 15 amino acids. This CDR3 is CASSEDRATGNTIYF. DNA for the CDR3: TGCGCCAGCAGTGAGGACAGGGCAACTGGAAACACCATATATTTT.

This rearrangement joins TRBV9 to TRBJ2-7; D is possibly TRBD1 (6 bases). Per germline, CDR1 SGDLS and CDR2 YYNGEE. This CDR3 is 13 amino acids long. V was cut by 3 bases and J by 3 bases, with 10 bases left in between. The CDR3, as DNA: TGTGCCAGCAGCGCGGGACACGGCTACGAGCAGTACTTC. It is translated as CASSAGHGYEQYF. Full variable domain (missing parts from reference TRBV9 and TRBJ2-7): DSGVTQTPKHLITATGQRVTLRCSPRSGDLSVYWYQQSLDQGLQFLIQYYNGEERAKGNILERFSAQQFPDLHSELNLSSLELGDSALYFCASSAGHGYEQYFGPGTRLTVT.

The chain couples TRBV5-4 to TRBJ2-6, with 12 bases lining up with TRBD1. The CDR3 extends over 18 amino acids. The V segment lost 4 bases and the J segment 1 base; nucleotides outside the gene matches: 6. CDR1 is SGHNT and CDR2 is YYREEE in the germline V gene (reference sequence). CDR3 protein: CASSDGDRGRSGANVLTF. For the CDR3, the DNA is TGTGCCAGCAGCGACGGGGACAGGGGGCGTTCTGGGGCCAACGTCCTGACTTTC.

The chain combines TRBV5-8 with TRBJ1-2; D ambiguous. CDR1 SGHTS and CDR2 YDEGEE come from the germline V gene. The CDR3 spans 16 residues. V shed 1 base and J shed 0 bases, with 13 bases lying between them. DNA for the CDR3: TGTGCCAGCAGCTTGAACCCGGCCAATCCTAACTATGGCTACACCTTC. Residues: CASSLNPANPNYGYTF.

The chain's CDR3 is CAWSGTLGVASGANVLTF. The CDR3, as DNA: TGTGCCTGGAGTGGAACCCTCGGGGTGGCCTCGGGGGCCAACGTCCTGACTTTC. V is TRBV30 and J is TRBJ2-6, with a weak D call TRBD2 (5 bases). Germline V lookup: CDR1 GTSNPN, CDR2 SVGIG (reference sequence). This CDR3 has 18 residues. Trimming took 1 base from V and 4 from J, leaving 20 bases between them.

This clone was observed a single time. The chain couples TRBV27 to TRBJ1-5; no clear D. Trimming pared 2 bases from V and 6 bases from J, leaving 5 bases between. The CDR3 consists of 12 residues. Germline V gene lookup returns CDR1 MNHEY and CDR2 SMNVEV (reference sequence). The CDR3 DNA is TGTGCCAGCAGTTTAATCGGTCAGCCCCAGCATTTT. Translation: CASSLIGQPQHF.

This rearrangement joins TRBV19 to TRBJ1-2, with D tentatively TRBD1 (6 bases). V shed 6 bases and J shed 1 base, with 18 bases lying between them. The germline CDR1 and CDR2 sequences are LNHDA and SQIVND (reference sequence). The CDR3 is made up of 16 amino acids. As DNA, the CDR3 is TGTGCCAGTAGCGCAAATTACAGGGTCCGTAACTATGGCTACACCTTC. Residues: CASSANYRVRNYGYTF.

The chain joins TRBV7-9 to TRBJ2-1; 7 bases map to TRBD2. V shed 8 bases and J 0 bases; nucleotides not matched to a gene: 7. CDR1 and CDR2 from the germline V gene are SEHNR and FQNEAQ (reference sequence). The CDR3 loop spans 15 amino acids. The CDR3 DNA reads as TGTGCCAGCCCTGGGGAGGGCGGCTCCTACAATGAGCAGTTCTTC. Its protein is CASPGEGGSYNEQFF.

The rearrangement joins TRBV30 to TRBJ1-6; no clear D gene. Germline V gene data show CDR1 as GTSNPN and CDR2 as SVGIG (reference sequence). CDR3 length: 12 residues. Trimming left V 4 bases short and J 7 bases short, with 8 bases between. CDR3 nucleotide sequence: TGTGCCTGGACCAGACAAAATTCACCCCTCCACTTT. This gives the protein CAWTRQNSPLHF.

The chain recombines TRBV11-2 with TRBJ2-1, with 9 bases lining up with TRBD1. The CDR3 contains 15 residues. Germline trimming cut 5 bases from V and 6 bases from J; bases unmatched to any gene: 8. Germline V gene sequence: CDR1 SGHAT, CDR2 FQNNGV. As DNA, the CDR3 is TGTGCCAGCAGCGCAACGGGACAGGGTATCAATGAGCAGTTCTTC. It specifies CASSATGQGINEQFF.

This clone came up once. The rearrangement joins TRBV18 to TRBJ1-2; a weak D match, TRBD1 (5 bases). V dropped 3 bases and J dropped 3 bases, with 14 bases sitting between them. The CDR3 is made up of 15 amino acids. Germline CDR1 KGHSH, CDR2 LQKENI. CDR3 sequence reads: CASSPLGVFDYGYTF. The CDR3 region has the DNA TGTGCCAGCTCACCTTTAGGGGTGTTCGACTATGGCTACACCTTC.

The CDR3 nucleotides are TGTGCCAGCAGTTTAAGTGGCCGAGCTTTCTTT. It is translated as CASSLSGRAFF. The genes are TRBV27 and TRBJ1-1; no definite D call. CDR1 and CDR2 from the germline V gene are MNHEY and SMNVEV (reference sequence). Between the trimmed V and J ends, which lost 2 bases and 10 bases, there was a span of 8 bases. The CDR3 is 11 amino acids.

The chain carries TRBV5-4 and TRBJ1-3, with D hard to call. CDR1 SGHNT and CDR2 YYREEE come from the germline V gene (reference sequence). The V gene lost 3 bases and the J gene lost 2 bases, with 15 bases spanning the gap. The CDR3 is made up of 16 amino acids. The CDR3 spells CASSSQKRNTGNTIYF. DNA of the CDR3: TGTGCCAGCAGCTCTCAAAAACGGAATACTGGAAACACCATATATTTT.

The chain is built from TRBV4-1 and TRBJ2-5; 8 nucleotides agree with TRBD2. Trimming cost V 1 base and J 5 bases; bases outside gene matches: 9. The CDR3 loop spans 16 amino acids. The germline gives CDR1 MGHRA, CDR2 YSYEKL. The CDR3 DNA sequence: TGCGCCAGCAGCCAAGGCGTCAGCGGGAGCCTTGAGACCCAGTACTTC. It translates to CASSQGVSGSLETQYF.

The chain has TRBV9 and TRBJ2-1; no clear D. CDR3 length: 14 residues. Germline V gene data show CDR1 as SGDLS and CDR2 as YYNGEE. Between the trimmed V and J ends, which lost 4 bases and 3 bases, there was a span of 11 bases. The CDR3 sequence is CASSFRTDYNEQFF. The CDR3 DNA reads TGTGCCAGCAGCTTTCGGACGGACTACAATGAGCAGTTCTTC.